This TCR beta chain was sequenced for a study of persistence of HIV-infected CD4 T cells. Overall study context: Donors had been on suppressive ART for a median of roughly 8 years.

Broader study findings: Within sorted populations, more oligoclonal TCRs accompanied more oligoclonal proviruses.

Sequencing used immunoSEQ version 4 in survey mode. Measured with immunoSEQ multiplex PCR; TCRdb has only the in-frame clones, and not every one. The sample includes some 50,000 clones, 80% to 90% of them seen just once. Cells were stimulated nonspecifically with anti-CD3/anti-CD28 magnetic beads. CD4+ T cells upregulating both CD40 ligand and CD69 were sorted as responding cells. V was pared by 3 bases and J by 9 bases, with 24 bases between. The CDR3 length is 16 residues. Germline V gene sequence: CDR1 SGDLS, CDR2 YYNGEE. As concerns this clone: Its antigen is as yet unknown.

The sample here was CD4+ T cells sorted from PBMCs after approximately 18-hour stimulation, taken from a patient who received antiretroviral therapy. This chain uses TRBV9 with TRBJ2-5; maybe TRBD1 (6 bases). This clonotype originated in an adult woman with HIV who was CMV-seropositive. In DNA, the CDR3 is TGTGCCAGCAGCGCCGAGCCGACAGGTGCCCGAGGTGCCCAGTACTTC. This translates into CASSAEPTGARGAQYF.